This T cell receptor beta chain emerged from a study of blood T cell repertoires in COVID-19. About the study: Donors in the United States, Italy and Spain gave samples during acute or convalescent COVID-19.

Libraries were prepared by immunoSEQ multiplex PCR; TCRdb keeps only in-frame clonotypes and omits some of them. The sample includes nearly 350,000 clones, about 88% of them seen just once. Donors in Cohort 3 counted as recovered after two negative PCRs, clearance, or symptom resolution. Sequencing was performed on PBMCs or T cells enriched from blood (not recorded which). The TCR originated in a woman under 40 who had recovered from COVID-19.

DNA for the CDR3: TGTGCCAGCAGCTCTCCCCTCTCACGGTCCATGGGCGACGAGCAGTACTTC. Translation: CASSSPLSRSMGDEQYF. The V gene is TRBV5-4, the J gene TRBJ2-7; D gene uncertain. The V end was cut by 3 bases, the J end by 5 bases, with 24 bases between. CDR3 length: 17 residues. Per germline, CDR1 SGHNT and CDR2 YYREEE (reference sequence).